These 11 T cell receptor beta chains came from one sample sequenced in a study of CXCR3-negative and CXCR3-positive naive CD8 T cells. UMI-tagged TRB cDNA libraries were built via 5' RACE. With the 5' RACE reads reprocessed, TCRdb shows one record per CDR3 protein and no DNA. Recorded for this sample: about 39,000 distinct CDR3 sequences. Input material: naive CXCR3- CD8+ T cells from blood. Stated subset: CD45RO-CCR7+CD27+CD95- naive CD8+ T cells lacking CXCR3 (TNR3-). The receptors were gathered from a human donor in good health. Some clones in this sample may be carry-over from other donors' samples.

The rearrangement uses TRBV29-1 and TRBJ2-7; the D call of TRBD1 rests on TCRdb alone, since no DNA is present to check it. The CDR3 is 12 residues long. Germline V gives CDR1 SQVTM, CDR2 ANQGSEA. The CDR3 region is CSAGRGDYEQYF.

This chain uses TRBV27 with TRBJ2-1; TCRdb's assignment of TRBD2 cannot be checked, as there is no DNA. Germline lookup yields CDR1 MNHEY and CDR2 SMNVEV (reference sequence). This CDR3 is built from 14 residues. CDR3 in amino acids: CASSFLRSYNEQFF.

The chain employs TRBV28 and TRBJ1-4. Germline V lookup: CDR1 MDHEN, CDR2 SYDVKM. The CDR3 is 14 amino acids. The chain's CDR3 is CASSLFGLNEKLFF. Using reference TRBV28 and TRBJ1-4 for the parts outside the CDR3, the full variable domain is DVKVTQSSRYLVKRTGEKVFLECVQDMDHENMFWYRQDPGLGLRLIYFSYDVKMKEKGDIPEGYSVSREKKERFSLILESASTNQTSMYLCASSLFGLNEKLFFGSGTQLSVL.

V and J are TRBV7-8 and TRBJ2-1; TCRdb proposes TRBD1, but this gene call is untestable without DNA. Germline lookup yields CDR1 SGHVS and CDR2 FQNEAQ. This CDR3 has 13 residues. Here the CDR3 reads CASSSSDNNEQFF.

The J gene is TRBJ2-1, the V gene TRBV7-3; checking the TCRdb D call of TRBD2 is not possible without DNA. The germline CDR1 and CDR2 sequences are SGHTA and FQGTGA. The CDR3 covers 13 residues. The CDR3 loop is CASRISGGGEQFF.

The rearrangement joins TRBV5-4 to TRBJ2-3; TCRdb names TRBD1, which stays unverified in the absence of DNA. The CDR3 is 15 residues long. Germline V gene data show CDR1 as SGHNT and CDR2 as YYREEE (reference sequence). CDR3: CASSFPGRTEDTQYF. The full variable domain, rest sourced from reference TRBV5-4 and TRBJ2-3, is ETGVTQSPTHLIKTRGQQVTLRCSSQSGHNTVSWYQQALGQGPQFIFQYYREEENGRGNFPPRFSGLQFPNYSSELNVNALELDDSALYLCASSFPGRTEDTQYFGPGTRLTVL.

This chain uses TRBV6-5 with TRBJ2-1. Germline CDR1 MNHEY, CDR2 SVGAGI. The CDR3 is made up of 16 amino acids. The chain's CDR3 is CASSYFQWSSYNEQFF.

V gene TRBV5-6 combines with J gene TRBJ1-1; TCRdb calls TRBD1, which cannot be checked without DNA. CDR3 length: 16 amino acids. The germline CDR1 and CDR2 sequences are SGHDT and YYEEEE. CDR3 sequence reads: CASSFIPLGANTEAFF. Full variable domain (missing parts from reference TRBV5-6 and TRBJ1-1): DAGVTQSPTHLIKTRGQQVTLRCSPKSGHDTVSWYQQALGQGPQFIFQYYEEEERQRGNFPDRFSGHQFPNYSSELNVNALLLGDSALYLCASSFIPLGANTEAFFGQGTRLTVV.

This chain connects TRBV25-1 to TRBJ1-1. Germline CDR1 and CDR2: MGHDK and SYGVNS. The CDR3 sequence is 12 residues long. Here the CDR3 reads CASSEGIAEAFF. The full variable domain, with the rest looked up from reference TRBV25-1 and TRBJ1-1, is EADIYQTPRYLVIGTGKKITLECSQTMGHDKMYWYQQDPGMELHLIHYSYGVNSTEKGDLSSESTVSRIRTEHFPLTLESARPSHTSQYLCASSEGIAEAFFGQGTRLTVV.

The CDR3 region is CASSQDSAGNSEQYF. V gene TRBV4-3 combines with J gene TRBJ2-7; TCRdb names TRBD2, which stays unverified in the absence of DNA. Per germline, CDR1 LGHNA and CDR2 YSLEER. The CDR3 sequence is 15 residues long.

By frequency, this clonotype registers medium-sized. The gene calls are TRBV29-1 and TRBJ2-2; lacking DNA, the TRBD1 call made by TCRdb goes unchecked. Germline lookup yields CDR1 SQVTM and CDR2 ANQGSEA. The CDR3 length is 14 residues. CDR3 protein: CSVVTGGYTGELFF.